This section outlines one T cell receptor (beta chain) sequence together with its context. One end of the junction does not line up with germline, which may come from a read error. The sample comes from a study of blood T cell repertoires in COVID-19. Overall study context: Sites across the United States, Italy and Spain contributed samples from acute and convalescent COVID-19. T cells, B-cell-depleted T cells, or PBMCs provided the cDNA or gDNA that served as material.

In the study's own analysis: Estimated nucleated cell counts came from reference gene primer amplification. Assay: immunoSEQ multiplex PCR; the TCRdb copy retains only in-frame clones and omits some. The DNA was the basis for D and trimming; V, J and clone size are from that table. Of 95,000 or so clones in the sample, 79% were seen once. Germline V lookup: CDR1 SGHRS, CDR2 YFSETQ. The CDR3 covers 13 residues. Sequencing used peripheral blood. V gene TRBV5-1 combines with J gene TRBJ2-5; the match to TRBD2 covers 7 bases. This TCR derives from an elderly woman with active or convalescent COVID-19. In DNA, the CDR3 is TGTGCCAGCAGCTCGACTAGCACCAAGACCCAGTACTTC. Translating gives CASSSTSTKTQYF.